This is a list of T cell receptor beta chains from one sample in a study of T cells in Graves' hyperthyroidism and ophthalmopathy. TCRdb re-called the multiplex PCR reads with MiXCR, one entry per CDR3 protein. Of 730,000 or so distinct CDR3 sequences in the sample, around 19% were seen once. The sample comprised blood. All receptors derive from a woman aged 45-65 years with Graves' hyperthyroidism that later progressed to Graves' ophthalmopathy. CDR3s include the opening cysteine and the closing phenylalanine or tryptophan. The D gene is left open where the match is weak. Size tells how often a clone was seen (once, few, many) or the class of an expanded clone, and some rows leave it out.

>TRBV15|NA|16|TRBJ1-1|NA
CATTDPRTALNTEAFF
TGTGCCACCACCGATCCTCGGACAGCGCTGAACACTGAAGCTTTCTTT
>TRBV7-2|many|14|TRBJ1-6|TRBD1
CASSSPGQGTPLHF
TGTGCCAGCAGTTCTCCGGGACAGGGGACACCCCTCCACTTT
>TRBV11-2|many|16|TRBJ2-3|NA
CASSILTFANTDTQYF
TGTGCCAGCAGTATACTAACGTTCGCGAACACAGATACGCAGTATTTT
>TRBV12-3/TRBV12-4|many|12|TRBJ1-6|NA
CASSSRNSPLHF
TGTGCCAGCAGTTCTAGAAATTCACCCCTCCACTTT
>TRBV20-1|many|14|TRBJ2-7|TRBD2
CSATLAGVPYEQYF
TGCAGTGCTACCCTAGCGGGGGTGCCCTACGAGCAGTACTTC
>TRBV5-1|few|13|TRBJ2-2|NA
CASRKEVTGELFF
TGCGCCAGCAGGAAGGAGGTCACCGGGGAGCTGTTTTTT
>TRBV6-1|few|12|TRBJ1-5|NA
CASSPRSQPQHF
TGTGCCAGCAGTCCCCGCTCACAGCCCCAGCATTTT
>TRBV7-3|many|13|TRBJ2-5|NA
CASSLAASGTQYF
TGTGCCAGCAGCTTGGCCGCTTCGGGGACCCAGTACTTC
>TRBV20-1|many|16|TRBJ1-5|TRBD1
CSARPDRVDSNQPQHF
TGCAGTGCTAGACCAGACAGGGTTGATAGCAATCAGCCCCAGCATTTT
>TRBV27|NA|15|TRBJ1-1|NA
CASSLYTTGNTEAFF
TGTGCCAGCAGTTTATATACCACAGGGAACACTGAAGCTTTCTTT
>TRBV5-1|NA|15|TRBJ2-7|TRBD2
CASSSSGQVSYEQYF
TGCGCCAGCAGCTCTAGCGGCCAAGTCTCCTACGAGCAGTACTTC
>TRBV7-9|NA|19|TRBJ2-5|TRBD2
CASSPRGVLLAGGQETQYF
TGTGCCAGCAGCCCTAGGGGGGTACTTCTAGCGGGGGGTCAAGAGACCCAGTACTTC
>TRBV7-9|few|15|TRBJ1-4|NA
CASSPLILSDEKLFF
TGTGCCAGCAGCCCCCTCATACTAAGCGATGAAAAACTGTTTTTT
>TRBV6-1|many|13|TRBJ2-7|NA
CASSNRDTYEQYF
TGTGCCAGCAGTAACCGGGACACCTACGAGCAGTACTTC
>TRBV6-5|many|14|TRBJ1-1|NA
CASSYSRGGTEAFF
TGTGCCAGCAGTTACTCGAGGGGAGGCACTGAAGCTTTCTTT
>TRBV19|NA|15|TRBJ2-3|NA
CASSILGGGTDTQYF
TGTGCCAGTAGTATATTGGGAGGAGGGACAGATACGCAGTATTTT
>TRBV3-1|few|16|TRBJ2-4|TRBD1
CASSQARGLAKNIQYF
TGTGCCAGCAGCCAAGCCAGGGGGCTCGCCAAAAACATTCAGTACTTC
>TRBV19|few|15|TRBJ1-1|NA
CASLGPGVRGTEAFF
TGTGCCAGCTTGGGGCCAGGGGTACGGGGCACTGAAGCTTTCTTT
>TRBV6-1|many|14|TRBJ1-1|NA
CASKGGESSTEAFF
TGTGCCAGCAAAGGGGGAGAATCGAGCACTGAAGCTTTCTTT